The rows below give T cell receptor beta chains drawn from one sample of a study of regulatory T cells in long-lasting Graves disease. TCRdb redid the calling of the multiplex PCR reads with MiXCR, one entry per CDR3 protein. The sample consists of approximately 470,000 distinct CDR3 sequences, around 15% of them appearing once. This sample was shared with a second study, whose subject was T cells in Graves' hyperthyroidism and ophthalmopathy.

Sequences were derived from peripheral blood mononuclear cells (PBMCs), sampled at new diagnosis, from a patient treated with antithyroid drugs. The receptors come from a man in his forties with Graves disease. CDR3s include the opening cysteine and the closing phenylalanine or tryptophan. The D gene is left open where the match is weak. Clone size, where shown, is once, few, many, or a class for clones that have expanded.

j_call	v_call	d_call	clone_size	cdr3_aa
TRBJ2-7	TRBV20-1	.	few	CSARVQGQGYEQYF
TRBJ2-7	TRBV29-1	.	few	CSVEASQAEQYF
TRBJ2-2	TRBV12-3/TRBV12-4	.	.	CASSQLRSGELFF
TRBJ2-2	TRBV20-1	.	few	CSASRAGNTGELFF
TRBJ2-1	TRBV28	.	many	CASSFWGTEVGYNEQFF
TRBJ2-7	TRBV5-1	TRBD1	few	CASSGTVGSYEQYF
TRBJ2-3	TRBV3-1	.	many	CASSQETTTSTDTQYF
TRBJ1-1	TRBV2	TRBD1	many	CASSRDSMNTEAFF
TRBJ2-1	TRBV2	TRBD2	.	CASSEAGLAGYNEQFF
TRBJ2-1	TRBV7-2	TRBD2	many	CASSLGTSGTLQFF
TRBJ1-5	TRBV5-8	TRBD1	.	CASSGTGFGNQPQHF
TRBJ2-7	TRBV9	.	many	CASSPTGAASPYEQYF
TRBJ2-6	TRBV11-3	.	many	CASSLGGGGSGANVLTF
TRBJ2-7	TRBV20-1	.	many	CSARDYRGGEQYF
.	TRBV28	.	many	CASWRMGVETQYF
TRBJ2-1	TRBV27	.	many	CASSSVKGGQGEQFF
TRBJ2-2	TRBV27	.	.	CASSLLGDTGELFF
TRBJ1-4	TRBV29-1	.	.	CSVGWVANEKLFF
TRBJ2-1	TRBV7-8	TRBD2	many	CASRQRETHNEQFF
TRBJ2-2	TRBV7-9	.	many	CASRSIATGELFF
TRBJ2-1	TRBV27	TRBD2	many	CASSLSSGSREQFF
TRBJ2-6	TRBV6-5	.	few	CASSYSGFSGANVLTF
TRBJ2-2	TRBV24-1	TRBD2	.	CATSDWVSGITGELFF
TRBJ2-7	TRBV6-1	.	many	CASSGRAGPTYEQYF
TRBJ2-1	TRBV6-9	.	few	CASSSQGVRYNEQFF
TRBJ2-3	TRBV15	TRBD2	few	CATSNVGLAGITDTQYF
TRBJ1-5	TRBV20-1	.	.	CSASVAGEVHQPQHF
TRBJ2-2	TRBV2	TRBD2	.	CVGRSGGNTGELFF
TRBJ2-7	TRBV19	TRBD1	.	CASSNLVQGANEQYF
TRBJ2-7	TRBV6-2/TRBV6-3	TRBD1	.	CASTGQGVPYEQYF
TRBJ2-3	TRBV7-6	TRBD1	.	CASRRGQGATDTQYF
TRBJ2-2	TRBV11-3	.	many	CASSLVSRTVANTGELFF
TRBJ2-5	TRBV7-9	.	few	CASSLISKRETQYF
TRBJ2-3	TRBV20-1	TRBD2	many	CSATASGLASTDTQYF
TRBJ1-6	TRBV6-2/TRBV6-3	.	.	CASSERANSPLHF
TRBJ2-1	TRBV29-1	TRBD2	.	CSVGGGISGRARYNEQFF
TRBJ2-1	TRBV30	TRBD1	.	CAWNGQEYNEQFF
TRBJ2-1	TRBV7-2	.	many	CASSPPQAGLYNEQFF
TRBJ2-7	TRBV12-3/TRBV12-4	.	few	CASSFKAGSYEQYF
TRBJ2-5	TRBV12-3/TRBV12-4	TRBD2	many	CASSSLAGGGETQYF
TRBJ1-2	TRBV29-1	.	.	CSVVRGSDYGYTF
TRBJ2-3	TRBV12-3/TRBV12-4	TRBD2	many	CASRGTSISTDTQYF
TRBJ2-7	TRBV28	.	few	CASSLDRAYEQHF
TRBJ1-6	TRBV12-3/TRBV12-4	.	.	CASSGGGQTYNSPLHF
TRBJ1-2	TRBV5-1	.	many	CASSLEGADGYTF
TRBJ2-5	TRBV7-2	.	.	CASSLAIQSGTQYF
TRBJ2-3	TRBV5-1	.	many	CASSPDSRGDTQYF
TRBJ2-2	TRBV19	.	few	CASESSGHVGTGELFF
TRBJ1-6	TRBV7-9	.	few	CASSPRGNSPLHF
TRBJ2-5	TRBV2	TRBD2	.	CASETGLAGGETQYF
TRBJ2-1	TRBV12-5	TRBD2	many	CASGVLSGRANEQFF
TRBJ1-2	TRBV15	.	.	CATKSSGINYGYTF
TRBJ2-3	TRBV4-2	TRBD2	.	CASSPRASGADTQYF
TRBJ1-2	TRBV5-1	.	many	CASSARSGDYGYTF
TRBJ1-5	TRBV28	.	many	CASSLMGRDQPQHF
TRBJ2-2	TRBV5-1	.	many	CASSLLGNTGELFF
TRBJ2-3	TRBV5-1	.	many	CASSLATDTQYF
TRBJ2-3	TRBV5-1	TRBD2	many	CASSWGAGGRTDTQYF
TRBJ2-7	TRBV29-1	.	.	CSVEVRGSSGEQYF